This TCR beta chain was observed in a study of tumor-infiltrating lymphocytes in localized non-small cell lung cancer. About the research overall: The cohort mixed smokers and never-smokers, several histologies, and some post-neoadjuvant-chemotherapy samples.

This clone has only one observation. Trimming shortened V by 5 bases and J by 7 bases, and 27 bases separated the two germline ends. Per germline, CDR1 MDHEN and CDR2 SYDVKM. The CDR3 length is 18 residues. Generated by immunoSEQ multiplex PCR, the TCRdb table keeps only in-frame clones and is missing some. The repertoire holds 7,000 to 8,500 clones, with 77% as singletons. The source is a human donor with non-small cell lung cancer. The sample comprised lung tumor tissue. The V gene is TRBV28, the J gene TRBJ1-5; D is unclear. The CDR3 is CASSPPAPTRVLGQPQHF. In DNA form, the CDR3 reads TGTGCCAGCAGTCCACCCGCCCCGACACGGGTTTTGGGGCAGCCCCAGCATTTT.